This entry concerns a single T cell receptor beta chain. Antigen: not known. These gene names are mouse names. The read terminates 4 residues before the CDR3 end, so the remaining end is supplied by the germline J gene. The sample carries other DNA sequences with the same CDR3. These data originate in a study of CD8+ T cells in alopecia areata. General observations from the study: Scalp sequencing captures resident alphabeta T cells of normal skin too. Compared with normal scalp, lesional scalp had higher clonality and more expanded CD8+ clones.

After pooling, cutaneous lymph node cells were sorted with CD4, CD8alpha, NKG2D, NKG2ACE and other markers. Germline values: CDR1 NNHDY, CDR2 SYVADS. The CDR3 runs 12 residues. In each case, RNA was isolated and then reverse transcribed into cDNA as the sequencing template. This table comes from immunoSEQ multiplex PCR, and its TCRdb copy is limited to in-frame clones, with some not included. The sample presents about 270,000 clones, none singletons. The sequence was collected from a C3H/HeJ mouse with alopecia areata. Strain haplotype (MHC): H2-k. The chain recombines TRBV13-3 with TRBJ2-7, with D tentatively TRBD1 (5 bases). Source material: CD4+ T cells sorted from a lymph node. The CDR3 bases that were read are TGTGCCAGCAGTGTCCAGGGATAT. Translated: CASSVQGY. The CDR3 in its entirety is CASSVQGYEQYF.